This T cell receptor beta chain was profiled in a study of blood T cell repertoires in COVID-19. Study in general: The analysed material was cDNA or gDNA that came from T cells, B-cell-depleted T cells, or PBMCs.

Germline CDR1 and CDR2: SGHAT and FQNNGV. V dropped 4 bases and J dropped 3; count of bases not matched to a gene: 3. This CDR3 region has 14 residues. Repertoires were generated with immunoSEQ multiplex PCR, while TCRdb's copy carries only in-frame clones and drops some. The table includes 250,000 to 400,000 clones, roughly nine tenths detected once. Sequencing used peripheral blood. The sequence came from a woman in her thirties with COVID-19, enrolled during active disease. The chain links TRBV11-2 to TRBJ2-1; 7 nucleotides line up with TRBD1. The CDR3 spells CASSSTGVYNEQFF. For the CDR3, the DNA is TGTGCCAGCAGCTCAACAGGGGTCTACAATGAGCAGTTCTTC.